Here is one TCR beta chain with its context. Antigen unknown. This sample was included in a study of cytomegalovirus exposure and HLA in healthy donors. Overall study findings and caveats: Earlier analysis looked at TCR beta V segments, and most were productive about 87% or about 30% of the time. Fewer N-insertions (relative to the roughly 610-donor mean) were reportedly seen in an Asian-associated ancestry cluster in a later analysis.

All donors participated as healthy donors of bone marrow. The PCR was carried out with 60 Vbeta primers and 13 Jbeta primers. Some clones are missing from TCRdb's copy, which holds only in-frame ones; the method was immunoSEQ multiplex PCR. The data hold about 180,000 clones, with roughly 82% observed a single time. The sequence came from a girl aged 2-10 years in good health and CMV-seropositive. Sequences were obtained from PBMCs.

CDR3 loop: CASSPGTSGSYNEQFF. In DNA, the CDR3 is TGTGCCAGCTCACCAGGTACTAGCGGGTCCTACAATGAGCAGTTCTTC. This chain uses TRBV18 with TRBJ2-1, with 9 bases matching TRBD2. Germline V lookup: CDR1 KGHSH, CDR2 LQKENI. Germline trimming cut 2 bases from V and 1 base from J; bases unmatched to any gene: 3. The length of the CDR3 is 16 residues.